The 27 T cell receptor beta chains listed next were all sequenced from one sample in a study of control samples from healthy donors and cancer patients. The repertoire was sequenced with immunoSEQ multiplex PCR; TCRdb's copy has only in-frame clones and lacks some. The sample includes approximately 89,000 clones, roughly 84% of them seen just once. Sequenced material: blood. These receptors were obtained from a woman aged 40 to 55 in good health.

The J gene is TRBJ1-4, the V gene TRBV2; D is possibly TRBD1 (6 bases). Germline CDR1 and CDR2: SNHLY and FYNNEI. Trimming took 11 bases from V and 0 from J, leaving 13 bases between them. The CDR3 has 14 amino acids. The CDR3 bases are TGTGCCGGGGGCGGCCCAGCAACTAATGAAAAACTGTTTTTT. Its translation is CAGGGPATNEKLFF.

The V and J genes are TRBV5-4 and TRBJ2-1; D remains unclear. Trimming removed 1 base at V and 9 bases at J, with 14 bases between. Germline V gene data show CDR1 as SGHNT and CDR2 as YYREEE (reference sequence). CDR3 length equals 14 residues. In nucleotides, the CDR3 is TGTGCCAGCAGCTTGCGACTGACGGGCGGTGAGCAGTTCTTC. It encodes CASSLRLTGGEQFF.

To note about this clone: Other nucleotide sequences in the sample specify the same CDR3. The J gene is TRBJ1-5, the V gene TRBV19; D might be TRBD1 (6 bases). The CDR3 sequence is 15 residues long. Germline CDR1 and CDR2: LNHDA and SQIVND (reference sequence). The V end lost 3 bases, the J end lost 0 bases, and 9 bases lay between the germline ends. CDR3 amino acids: CASSIGQHSNQPQHF. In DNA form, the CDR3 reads TGTGCCAGTAGTATCGGACAGCATAGCAATCAGCCCCAGCATTTT.

CDR3 loop: CATSRVRQLYEKLFF. The CDR3 DNA reads TGTGCCACCAGCAGAGTCCGACAGCTATATGAAAAACTGTTTTTT. The chain recombines TRBV15 with TRBJ1-4, with TRBD1 as a possible D gene (5 bases). Germline V gene data show CDR1 as LNHNV and CDR2 as YYDKDF (reference sequence). Trimming removed 1 base at V and 6 bases at J, with 12 bases between. This CDR3 contains 15 residues.

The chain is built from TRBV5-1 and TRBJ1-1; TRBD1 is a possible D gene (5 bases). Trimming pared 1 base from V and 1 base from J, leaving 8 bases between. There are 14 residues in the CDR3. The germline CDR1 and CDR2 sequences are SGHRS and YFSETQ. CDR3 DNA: TGCGCCAGCAGCTTGTTGGGGGGGAACACTGAAGCTTTCTTT. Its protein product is CASSLLGGNTEAFF.

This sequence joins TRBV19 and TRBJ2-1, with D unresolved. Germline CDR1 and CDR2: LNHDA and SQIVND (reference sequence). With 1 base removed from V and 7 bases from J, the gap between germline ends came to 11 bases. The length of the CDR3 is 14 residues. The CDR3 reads CASSIVEAANEQFF. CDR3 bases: TGTGCCAGTAGTATAGTTGAAGCAGCTAATGAGCAGTTCTTC.

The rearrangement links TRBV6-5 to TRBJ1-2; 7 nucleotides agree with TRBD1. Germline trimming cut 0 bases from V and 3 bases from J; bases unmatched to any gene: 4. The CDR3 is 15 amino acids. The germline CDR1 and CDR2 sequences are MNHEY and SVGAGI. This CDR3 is CASSYSQGVDYGYTF. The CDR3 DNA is TGTGCCAGCAGTTACTCGCAGGGGGTGGACTATGGCTACACCTTC.

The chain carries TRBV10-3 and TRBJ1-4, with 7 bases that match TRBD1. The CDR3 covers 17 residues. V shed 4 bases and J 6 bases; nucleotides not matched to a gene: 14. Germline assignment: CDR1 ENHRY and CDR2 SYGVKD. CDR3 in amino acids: CAISVHHQGEGDEKLFF. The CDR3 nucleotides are TGTGCCATCAGTGTGCATCATCAGGGGGAGGGGGATGAAAAACTGTTTTTT.

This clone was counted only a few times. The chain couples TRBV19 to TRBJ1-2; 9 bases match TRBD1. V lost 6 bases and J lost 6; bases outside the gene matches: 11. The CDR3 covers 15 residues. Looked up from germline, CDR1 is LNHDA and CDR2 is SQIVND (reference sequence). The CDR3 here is CASRALLGQGHGYTF. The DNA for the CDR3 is TGTGCCAGTAGGGCTCTCCTGGGACAGGGTCATGGCTACACCTTC.

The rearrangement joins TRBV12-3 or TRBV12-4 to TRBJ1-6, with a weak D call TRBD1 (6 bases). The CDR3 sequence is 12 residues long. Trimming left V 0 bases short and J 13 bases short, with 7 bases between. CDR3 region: CASSLARGPLHF. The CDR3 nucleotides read TGTGCCAGCAGTTTAGCGAGGGGGCCCCTCCACTTT.

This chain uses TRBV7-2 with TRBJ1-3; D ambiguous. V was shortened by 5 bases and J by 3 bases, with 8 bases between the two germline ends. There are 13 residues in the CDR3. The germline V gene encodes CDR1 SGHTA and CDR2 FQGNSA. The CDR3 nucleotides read TGTGCCAGCAGCGTAGTCTTTGGAAACACCATATATTTT. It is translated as CASSVVFGNTIYF. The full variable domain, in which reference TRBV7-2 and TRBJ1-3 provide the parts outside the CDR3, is GAGVSQSPSNKVTEKGKDVELRCDPISGHTALYWYRQSLGQGLEFLIYFQGNSAPDKSGLPSDRFSAERTGGSVSTLTIQRTQQEDSAVYLCASSVVFGNTIYFGEGSWLTVV.

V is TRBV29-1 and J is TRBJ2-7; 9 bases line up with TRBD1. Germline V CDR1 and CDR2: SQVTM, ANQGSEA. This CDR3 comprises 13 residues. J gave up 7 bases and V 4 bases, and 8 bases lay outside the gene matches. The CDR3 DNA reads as TGCAGCGTTGGGGGACAGGGTTTCAGGGAGCAGTACTTC. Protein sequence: CSVGGQGFREQYF.

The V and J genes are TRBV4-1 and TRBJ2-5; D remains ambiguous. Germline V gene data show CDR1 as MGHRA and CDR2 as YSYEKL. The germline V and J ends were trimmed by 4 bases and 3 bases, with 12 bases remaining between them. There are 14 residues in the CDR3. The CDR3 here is CASSRTNREETQYF. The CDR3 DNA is TGCGCCAGCAGCCGAACAAACCGGGAAGAGACCCAGTACTTC.

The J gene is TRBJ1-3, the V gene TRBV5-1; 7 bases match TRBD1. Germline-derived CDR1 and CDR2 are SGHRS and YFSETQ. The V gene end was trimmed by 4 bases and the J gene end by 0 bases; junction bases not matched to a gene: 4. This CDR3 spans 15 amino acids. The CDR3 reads CASSQGGLSGNTIYF. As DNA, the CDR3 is TGCGCCAGCAGCCAAGGGGGCCTCTCTGGAAACACCATATATTTT.

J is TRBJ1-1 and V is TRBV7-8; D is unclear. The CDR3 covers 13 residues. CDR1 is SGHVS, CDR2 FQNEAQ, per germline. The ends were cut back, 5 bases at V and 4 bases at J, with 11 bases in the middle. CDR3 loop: CASSRRAGTEAFF. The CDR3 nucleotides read TGTGCCAGCAGCCGAAGAGCTGGCACTGAAGCTTTCTTT. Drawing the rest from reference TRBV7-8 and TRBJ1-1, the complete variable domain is GAGVSQSPRYKVAKRGQDVALRCDPISGHVSLFWYQQALGQGPEFLTYFQNEAQLDKSGLPSDRFFAERPEGSVSTLKIQRTQQEDSAVYLCASSRRAGTEAFFGQGTRLTVV.

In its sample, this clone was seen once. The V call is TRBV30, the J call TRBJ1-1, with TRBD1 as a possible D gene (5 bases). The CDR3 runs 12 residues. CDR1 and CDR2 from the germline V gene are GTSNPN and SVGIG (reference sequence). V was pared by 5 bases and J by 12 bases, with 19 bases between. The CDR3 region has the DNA TGTGCCTGGGCCCACGGGGACCCTACGACTTTCTTT. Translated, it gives CAWAHGDPTTFF.

This CDR3 is CASLGQGIVSGQYF. In DNA form, the CDR3 reads TGTGCCAGCCTAGGACAGGGGATCGTATCAGGGCAGTACTTC. This chain uses TRBV2 with TRBJ2-7; TRBD1 matches 9 bases. V lost 8 bases and J lost 9; bases outside the gene matches: 14. This CDR3 region has 14 residues. CDR1 and CDR2 from the germline V gene are SNHLY and FYNNEI.

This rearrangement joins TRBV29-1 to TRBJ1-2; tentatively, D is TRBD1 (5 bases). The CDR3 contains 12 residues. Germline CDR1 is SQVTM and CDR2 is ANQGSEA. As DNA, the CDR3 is TGCACCTCGGAGGGGACGGGATATGGCTACACCTTC. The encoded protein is CTSEGTGYGYTF. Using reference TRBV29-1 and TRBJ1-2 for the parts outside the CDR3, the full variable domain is SAVISQKPSRDICQRGTSLTIQCQVDSQVTMMFWYRQQPGQSLTLIATANQGSEATYESGFVIDKFPISRPNLTFSTLTVSNMSPEDSSIYLCTSEGTGYGYTFGSGTRLTVV.

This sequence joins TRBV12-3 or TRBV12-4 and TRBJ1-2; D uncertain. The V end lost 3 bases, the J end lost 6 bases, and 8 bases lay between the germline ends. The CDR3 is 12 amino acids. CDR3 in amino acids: CASSFSVNGYTF. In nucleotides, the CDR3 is TGTGCCAGCAGTTTCTCGGTGAATGGCTACACCTTC.

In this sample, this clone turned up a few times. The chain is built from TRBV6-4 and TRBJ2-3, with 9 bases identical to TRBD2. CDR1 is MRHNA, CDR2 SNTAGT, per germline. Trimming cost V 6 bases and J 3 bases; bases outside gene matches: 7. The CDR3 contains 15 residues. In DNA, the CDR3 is TGTGCCAGCAGGCCCTTTGCGGGGGGGACAGATACGCAGTATTTT. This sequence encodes CASRPFAGGTDTQYF.

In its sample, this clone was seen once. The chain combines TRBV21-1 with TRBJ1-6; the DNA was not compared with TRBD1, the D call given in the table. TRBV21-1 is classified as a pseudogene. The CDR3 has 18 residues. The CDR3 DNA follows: TGTGCCAGCAGCAAAGGGAAAAGGGGAAGGTCCTATAATTCACCCCTCCACTTT. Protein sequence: CASSKGKRGRSYNSPLHF.

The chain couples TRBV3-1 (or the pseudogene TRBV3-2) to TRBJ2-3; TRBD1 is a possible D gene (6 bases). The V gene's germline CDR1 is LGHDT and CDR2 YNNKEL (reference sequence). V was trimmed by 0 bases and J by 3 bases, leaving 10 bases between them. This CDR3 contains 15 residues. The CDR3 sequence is CASSQEERGTDTQYF. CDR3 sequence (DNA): TGTGCCAGCAGCCAAGAAGAGAGGGGGACAGATACGCAGTATTTT.

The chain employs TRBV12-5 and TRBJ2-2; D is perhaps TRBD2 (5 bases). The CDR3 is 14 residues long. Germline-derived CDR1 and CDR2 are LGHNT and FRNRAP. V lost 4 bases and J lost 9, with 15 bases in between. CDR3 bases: TGTGCTAGTGGTTCCTCTAGCTTGGCCCGGGAGCTGTTTTTT. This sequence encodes CASGSSSLARELFF.

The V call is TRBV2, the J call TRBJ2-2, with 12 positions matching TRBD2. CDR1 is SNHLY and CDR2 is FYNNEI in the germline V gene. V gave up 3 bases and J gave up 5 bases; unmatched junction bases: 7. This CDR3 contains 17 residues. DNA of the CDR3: TGTGCCAGCAGTGAGCCTAGCGGGGGGGCGTGGACCGGGGAGCTGTTTTTT. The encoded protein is CASSEPSGGAWTGELFF.

CDR3 sequence reads: CASSIIGGNYGYTF. The CDR3 coding sequence is TGTGCCAGTAGTATCATCGGGGGGAACTATGGCTACACCTTC. The chain is built from TRBV19 and TRBJ1-2, with D perhaps matching TRBD1 (5 bases). Per the germline V gene, CDR1 is LNHDA and CDR2 is SQIVND (reference sequence). The CDR3 has 14 amino acids. V lost 3 bases to trimming and J lost 2 bases, with 10 bases between them.

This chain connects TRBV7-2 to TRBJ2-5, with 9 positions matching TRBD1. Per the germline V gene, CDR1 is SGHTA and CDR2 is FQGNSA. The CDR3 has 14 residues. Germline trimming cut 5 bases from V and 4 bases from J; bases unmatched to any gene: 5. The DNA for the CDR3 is TGTGCCAGCAGCGTACAGACAGGGGGAGAGACCCAGTACTTC. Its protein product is CASSVQTGGETQYF.

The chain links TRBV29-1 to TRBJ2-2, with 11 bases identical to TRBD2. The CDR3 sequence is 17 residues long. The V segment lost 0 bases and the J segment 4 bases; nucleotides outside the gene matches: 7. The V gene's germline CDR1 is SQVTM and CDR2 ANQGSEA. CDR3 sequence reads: CSVEDPSGGHSTGELFF. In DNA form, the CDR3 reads TGCAGCGTTGAAGACCCTAGCGGGGGGCATAGCACCGGGGAGCTGTTTTTT.